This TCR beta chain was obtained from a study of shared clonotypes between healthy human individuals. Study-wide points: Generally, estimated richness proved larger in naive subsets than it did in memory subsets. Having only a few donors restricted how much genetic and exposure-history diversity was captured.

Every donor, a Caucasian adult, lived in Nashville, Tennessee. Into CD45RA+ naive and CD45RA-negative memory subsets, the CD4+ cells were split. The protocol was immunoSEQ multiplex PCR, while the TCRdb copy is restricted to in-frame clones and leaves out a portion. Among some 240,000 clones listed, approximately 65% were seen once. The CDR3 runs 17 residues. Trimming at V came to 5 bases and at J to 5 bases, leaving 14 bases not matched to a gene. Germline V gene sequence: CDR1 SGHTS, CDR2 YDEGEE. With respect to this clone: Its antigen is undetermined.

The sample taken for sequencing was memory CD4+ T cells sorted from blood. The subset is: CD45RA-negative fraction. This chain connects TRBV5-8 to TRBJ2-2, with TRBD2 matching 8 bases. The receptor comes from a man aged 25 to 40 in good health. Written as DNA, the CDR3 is TGTGCCAGCAGGGCCTCCGGGACTAGGGCTTGGACCGGGGAGCTGTTTTTT. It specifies CASRASGTRAWTGELFF.